The clone carrying this TCR beta chain has more than one count but fewer than ten. V lost 2 bases to trimming and J lost 3 bases; unmatched junction nucleotides: 4. CDR3 size: 15 residues. Per germline, CDR1 MNHNY and CDR2 SVGAGI (reference sequence). The data derive from a study of OX40 agonist ivuxolimab in advanced cancers. TCRdb keeps only in-frame clones here, not all; method: immunoSEQ multiplex PCR. This sample has about 91,000 clones, with about 83% found just once. This TCR was sampled from an adult with an advanced solid tumor such as melanoma, head and neck, liver or kidney cancer. The rearrangement links TRBV6-6 to TRBJ1-5; 7 bases line up with TRBD1. The material sequenced was CD4+ or CD8+ T cells sorted from blood, taken in a trial of the OX40 agonist ivuxolimab. CDR3 region: CASSYTGDINQPQHF. The CDR3 DNA sequence: TGTGCCAGCAGTTACACAGGGGATATCAATCAGCCCCAGCATTTT.